This T cell receptor (beta chain) was recovered during a study of blood T cell repertoires in COVID-19. Study details: T cells, B-cell-depleted T cells, or PBMCs supplied cDNA or gDNA.

In the source study's methods: Reference gene primer amplification gave estimated nucleated cell counts. TCRdb keeps only in-frame clones here, not all; method: immunoSEQ multiplex PCR. Clonal size and the V and J genes are those of that table, whereas D and trimming came from the DNA. The table records approximately 100,000 clones, around 87% of them present only once. Trimming removed 3 bases at V and 6 bases at J, with 14 bases between. Germline-derived CDR1 and CDR2 are KGHSH and LQKENI. The CDR3 runs 15 residues. Sequencing was performed on peripheral blood. The chain joins TRBV18 to TRBJ1-4, with D unresolved. The TCR sequence derives from a young woman with acute or convalescent COVID-19. The CDR3, as DNA: TGTGCCAGCTCACCGCGCCAGGACTTTGATGAAAAACTGTTTTTT. Translating gives CASSPRQDFDEKLFF.